Given below is one T cell receptor (beta chain) in context. Its antigen remains unidentified. TCR libraries each used around 3.5 ug of total RNA. TCRdb re-called the 5' RACE reads and catalogs CDR3 proteins one per entry, DNA excluded. In all, the sample yields roughly 160,000 distinct CDR3 sequences. The blood volume drawn from each donor was approximately 2.5 ml. The data were obtained in a study of monozygotic twins with inflammatory bowel disease. Study-level points and caveats: Patients got different immunosuppressive treatments, which may have made their repertoires more variable.

Germline values: CDR1 SQVTM, CDR2 ANQGSEA. This CDR3 is 13 amino acids long. Specimen: blood. This chain links TRBV29-1 with TRBJ2-7. The origin of this receptor is a human donor with ulcerative colitis or Crohn's disease, or a healthy co-twin of an affected twin (not recorded which). This CDR3 is CSADDRGSDEQYF.